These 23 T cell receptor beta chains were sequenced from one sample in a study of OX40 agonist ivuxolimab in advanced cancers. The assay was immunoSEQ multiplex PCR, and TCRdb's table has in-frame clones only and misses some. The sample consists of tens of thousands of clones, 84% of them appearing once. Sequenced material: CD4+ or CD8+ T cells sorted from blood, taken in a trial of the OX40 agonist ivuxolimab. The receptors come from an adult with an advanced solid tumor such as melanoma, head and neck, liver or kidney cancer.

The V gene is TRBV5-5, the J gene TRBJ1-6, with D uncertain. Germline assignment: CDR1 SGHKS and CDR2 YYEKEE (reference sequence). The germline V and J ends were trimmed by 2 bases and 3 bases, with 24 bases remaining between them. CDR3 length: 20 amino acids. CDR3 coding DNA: TGTGCCAGCAGCTTAAACCCGGCCGGCACAGCATCCTACTATAATTCACCCCTCCACTTT. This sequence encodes CASSLNPAGTASYYNSPLHF.

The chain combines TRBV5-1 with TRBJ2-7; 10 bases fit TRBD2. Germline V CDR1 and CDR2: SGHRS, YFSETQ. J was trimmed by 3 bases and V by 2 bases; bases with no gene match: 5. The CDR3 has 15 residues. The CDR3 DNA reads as TGCGCCAGCAGCTTCTTATCTAGCGGGAGCTACGAGCAGTACTTC. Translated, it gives CASSFLSSGSYEQYF.

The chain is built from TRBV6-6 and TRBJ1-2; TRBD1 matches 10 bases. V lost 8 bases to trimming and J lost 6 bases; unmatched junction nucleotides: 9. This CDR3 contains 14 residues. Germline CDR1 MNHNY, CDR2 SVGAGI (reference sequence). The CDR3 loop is CASSRDRGLDGYTF. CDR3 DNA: TGTGCCAGCTCCCGGGACAGGGGTTTGGATGGCTACACCTTC.

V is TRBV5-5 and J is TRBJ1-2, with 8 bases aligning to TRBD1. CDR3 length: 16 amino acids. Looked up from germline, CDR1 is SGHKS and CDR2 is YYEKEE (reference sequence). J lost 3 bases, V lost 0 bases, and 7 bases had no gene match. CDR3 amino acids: CASSLDGRGPDYGYTF. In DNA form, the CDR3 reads TGTGCCAGCAGCTTGGATGGCAGGGGGCCGGACTATGGCTACACCTTC.

The CDR3 sequence is CASSRTQGAETQYF. CDR3 DNA sequence: TGTGCCAGCAGCCGTACACAGGGGGCAGAGACCCAGTACTTC. The rearrangement uses TRBV7-6 and TRBJ2-5; 9 positions agree with TRBD1. CDR1 is SGHVS, CDR2 FNYEAQ, per germline. The CDR3 runs to 14 residues. The trim removed 5 bases at V and 4 bases at J, leaving 5 bases unmatched.

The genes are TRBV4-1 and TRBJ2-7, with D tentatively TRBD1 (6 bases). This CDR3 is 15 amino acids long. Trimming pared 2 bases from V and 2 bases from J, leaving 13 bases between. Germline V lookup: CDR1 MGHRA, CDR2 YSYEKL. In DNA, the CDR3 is TGCGCCAGCAGCCAAAGACAGGACACTACCTACGAGCAGTACTTC. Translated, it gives CASSQRQDTTYEQYF.

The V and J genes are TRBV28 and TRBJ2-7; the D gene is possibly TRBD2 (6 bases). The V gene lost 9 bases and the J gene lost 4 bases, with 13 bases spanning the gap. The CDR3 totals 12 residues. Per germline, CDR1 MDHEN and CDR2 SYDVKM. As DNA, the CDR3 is TGTGCCAGTCGCGGGGCCTATTACGAGCAGTACTTC. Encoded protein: CASRGAYYEQYF.

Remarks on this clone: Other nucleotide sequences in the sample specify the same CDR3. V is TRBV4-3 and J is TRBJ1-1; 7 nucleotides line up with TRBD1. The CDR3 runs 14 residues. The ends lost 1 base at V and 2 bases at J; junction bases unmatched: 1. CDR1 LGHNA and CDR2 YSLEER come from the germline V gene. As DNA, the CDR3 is TGCGCCAGCAGCCAAGGGGACAGCAACACTGAAGCTTTCTTT. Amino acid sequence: CASSQGDSNTEAFF.

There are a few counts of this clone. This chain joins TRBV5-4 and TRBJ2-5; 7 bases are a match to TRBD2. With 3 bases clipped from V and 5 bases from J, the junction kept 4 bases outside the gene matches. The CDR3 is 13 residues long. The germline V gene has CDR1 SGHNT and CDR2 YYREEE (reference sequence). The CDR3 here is CASSSSGGETQYF. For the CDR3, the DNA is TGTGCCAGCAGCTCGTCGGGGGGTGAGACCCAGTACTTC. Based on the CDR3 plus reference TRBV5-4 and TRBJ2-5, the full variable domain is ETGVTQSPTHLIKTRGQQVTLRCSSQSGHNTVSWYQQALGQGPQFIFQYYREEENGRGNFPPRFSGLQFPNYSSELNVNALELDDSALYLCASSSSGGETQYFGPGTRLLVL.

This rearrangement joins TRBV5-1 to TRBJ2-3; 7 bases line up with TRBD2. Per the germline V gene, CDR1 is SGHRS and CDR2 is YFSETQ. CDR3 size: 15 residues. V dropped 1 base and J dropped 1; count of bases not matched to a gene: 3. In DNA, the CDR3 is TGCGCCAGCAGCTTGCGAGCGGGGCGCACAGATACGCAGTATTTT. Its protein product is CASSLRAGRTDTQYF.

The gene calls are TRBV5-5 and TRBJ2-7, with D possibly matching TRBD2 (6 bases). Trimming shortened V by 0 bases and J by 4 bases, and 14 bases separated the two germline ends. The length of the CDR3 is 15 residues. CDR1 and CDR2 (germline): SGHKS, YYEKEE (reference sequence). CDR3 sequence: CASSLEGGEIYEQYF. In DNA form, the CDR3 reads TGTGCCAGCAGCTTGGAAGGCGGGGAAATTTACGAGCAGTACTTC.

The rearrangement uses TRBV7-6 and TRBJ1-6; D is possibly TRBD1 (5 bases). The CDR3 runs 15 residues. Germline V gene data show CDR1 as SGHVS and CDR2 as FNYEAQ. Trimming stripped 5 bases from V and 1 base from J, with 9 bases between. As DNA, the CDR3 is TGTGCCAGCAGCGCCAGGGTGTCCTATAATTCACCCCTCCACTTT. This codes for CASSARVSYNSPLHF. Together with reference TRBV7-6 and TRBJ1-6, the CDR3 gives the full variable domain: GAGVSQSPRYKVTKRGQDVALRCDPISGHVSLYWYRQALGQGPEFLTYFNYEAQQDKSGLPNDRFSAERPEGSISTLTIQRTEQRDSAMYRCASSARVSYNSPLHFGNGTRLTVT.

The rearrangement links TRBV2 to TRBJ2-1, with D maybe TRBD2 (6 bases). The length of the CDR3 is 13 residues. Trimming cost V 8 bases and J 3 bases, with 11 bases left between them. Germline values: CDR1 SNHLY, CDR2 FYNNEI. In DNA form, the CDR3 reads TGTGCCAGCGGGCGGGGAATCTACAATGAGCAGTTCTTC. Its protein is CASGRGIYNEQFF.

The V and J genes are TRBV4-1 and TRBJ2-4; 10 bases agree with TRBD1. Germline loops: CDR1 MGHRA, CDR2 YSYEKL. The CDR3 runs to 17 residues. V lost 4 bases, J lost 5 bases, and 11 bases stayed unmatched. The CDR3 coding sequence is TGCGCCAGCAGCCCAAACCACTTGACAGGGGGCGAAAACATTCAGTACTTC. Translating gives CASSPNHLTGGENIQYF.

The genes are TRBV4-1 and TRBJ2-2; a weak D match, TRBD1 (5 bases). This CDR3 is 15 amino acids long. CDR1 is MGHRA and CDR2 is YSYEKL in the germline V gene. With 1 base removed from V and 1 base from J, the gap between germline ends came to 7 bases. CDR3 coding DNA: TGCGCCAGCAGCCAAGGACAGATGAACACCGGGGAGCTGTTTTTT. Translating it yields CASSQGQMNTGELFF.

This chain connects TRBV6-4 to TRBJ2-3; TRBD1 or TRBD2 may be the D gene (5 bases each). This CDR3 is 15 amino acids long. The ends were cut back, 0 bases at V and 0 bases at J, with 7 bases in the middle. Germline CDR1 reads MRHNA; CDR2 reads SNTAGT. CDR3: CASSDSGDSTDTQYF. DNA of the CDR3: TGTGCCAGCAGTGACTCGGGGGACAGCACAGATACGCAGTATTTT.

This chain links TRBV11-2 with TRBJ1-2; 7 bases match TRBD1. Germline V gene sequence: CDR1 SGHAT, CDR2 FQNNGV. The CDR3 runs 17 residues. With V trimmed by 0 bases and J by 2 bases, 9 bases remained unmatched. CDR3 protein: CASSLEDWAGGNYGYTF. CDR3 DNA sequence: TGTGCCAGCAGCTTAGAAGATTGGGCAGGGGGGAACTATGGCTACACCTTC.

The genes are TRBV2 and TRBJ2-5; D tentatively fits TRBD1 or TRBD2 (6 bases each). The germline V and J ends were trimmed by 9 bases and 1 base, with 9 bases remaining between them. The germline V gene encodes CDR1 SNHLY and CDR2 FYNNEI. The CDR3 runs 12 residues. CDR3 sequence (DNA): TGTGCCAGGCGGGACATCCAAGAGACCCAGTACTTC. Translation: CARRDIQETQYF.

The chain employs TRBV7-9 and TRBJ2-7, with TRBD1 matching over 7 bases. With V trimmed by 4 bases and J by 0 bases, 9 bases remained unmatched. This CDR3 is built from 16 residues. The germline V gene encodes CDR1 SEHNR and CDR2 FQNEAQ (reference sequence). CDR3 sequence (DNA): TGTGCCAGCAGCTCTACCGACAGGGCCTTCTCCTACGAGCAGTACTTC. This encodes CASSSTDRAFSYEQYF. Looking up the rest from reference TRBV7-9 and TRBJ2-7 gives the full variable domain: DTGVSQNPRHKITKRGQNVTFRCDPISEHNRLYWYRQTLGQGPEFLTYFQNEAQLEKSRLLSDRFSAERPKGSFSTLEIQRTEQGDSAMYLCASSSTDRAFSYEQYFGPGTRLTVT.

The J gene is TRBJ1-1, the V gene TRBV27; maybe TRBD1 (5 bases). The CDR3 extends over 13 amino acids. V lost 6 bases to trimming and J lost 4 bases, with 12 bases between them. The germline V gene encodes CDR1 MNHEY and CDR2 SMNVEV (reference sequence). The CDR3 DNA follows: TGTGCCAGCAGATTAAGGGGTGGCACTGAAGCTTTCTTT. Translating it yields CASRLRGGTEAFF.

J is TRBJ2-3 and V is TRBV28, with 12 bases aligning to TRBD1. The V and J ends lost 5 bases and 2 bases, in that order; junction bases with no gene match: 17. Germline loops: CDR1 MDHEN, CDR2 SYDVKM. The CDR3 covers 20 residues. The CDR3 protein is CASSTIVPGQGAPPTDTQYF. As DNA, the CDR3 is TGTGCCAGCAGTACTATCGTCCCGGGACAGGGGGCACCACCCACAGATACGCAGTATTTT. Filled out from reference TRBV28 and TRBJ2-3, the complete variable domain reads DVKVTQSSRYLVKRTGEKVFLECVQDMDHENMFWYRQDPGLGLRLIYFSYDVKMKEKGDIPEGYSVSREKKERFSLILESASTNQTSMYLCASSTIVPGQGAPPTDTQYFGPGTRLTVL.

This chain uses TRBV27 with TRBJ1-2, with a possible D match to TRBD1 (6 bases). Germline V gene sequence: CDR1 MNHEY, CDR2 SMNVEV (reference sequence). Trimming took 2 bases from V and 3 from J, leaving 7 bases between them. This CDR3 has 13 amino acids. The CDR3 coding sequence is TGTGCCAGCAGTTTAAGGGGGGACTATGGCTACACCTTC. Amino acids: CASSLRGDYGYTF.

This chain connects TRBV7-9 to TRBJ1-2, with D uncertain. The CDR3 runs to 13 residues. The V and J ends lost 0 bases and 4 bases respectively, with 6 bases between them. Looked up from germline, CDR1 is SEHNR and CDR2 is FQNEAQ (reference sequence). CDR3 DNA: TGTGCCAGCAGCTTAGCGAAGGGCTATGGCTACACCTTC. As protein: CASSLAKGYGYTF.